The rows below give T cell receptor beta chains drawn from one sample of a study of blood T cell repertoires in COVID-19. Repertoires were generated with immunoSEQ multiplex PCR, while TCRdb's copy carries only in-frame clones and drops some. The data show roughly 150,000 clones, with 70% to 90% seen just once and 2.5% to 3% held by the top ten. Source material: peripheral blood. The origin of the receptors is a woman aged 80 or over with COVID-19, enrolled during active disease. The CDR3 runs from the conserved cysteine through the conserved F or W. D genes are given only for firm matches. The listing skips clone size in some rows; elsewhere it reads once, few, many or a size class.

clone_size: few; d_call: .; v_call: TRBV7-3; j_call: TRBJ1-1; cdr3_aa: CASSANPNTEAFF; cdr3_nt: TGTGCCAGCAGCGCGAACCCCAACACTGAAGCTTTCTTT
clone_size: .; d_call: TRBD2; v_call: TRBV5-1; j_call: TRBJ2-3; cdr3_aa: CASSLGLAGGDTQYF; cdr3_nt: TGCGCCAGCAGCTTGGGTCTAGCGGGAGGGGATACGCAGTATTTT
clone_size: .; d_call: TRBD2; v_call: TRBV6-2/TRBV6-3; j_call: TRBJ2-1; cdr3_aa: CASSKAPAGGSYNEQFF; cdr3_nt: TGTGCCAGCAGTAAGGCCCCAGCGGGAGGTTCCTACAATGAGCAGTTCTTC
clone_size: .; d_call: .; v_call: TRBV5-4; j_call: TRBJ1-1; cdr3_aa: CASSLPHLQGGNTEAFF; cdr3_nt: TGTGCCAGCAGCTTGCCTCATCTCCAGGGAGGGAACACTGAAGCTTTCTTT
clone_size: .; d_call: TRBD2; v_call: TRBV28; j_call: TRBJ2-7; cdr3_aa: CASSLGTSGSAYEQYF; cdr3_nt: TGTGCCAGCAGTCTCGGGACTAGCGGGAGTGCCTACGAGCAGTACTTC
clone_size: .; d_call: .; v_call: TRBV19; j_call: TRBJ1-5; cdr3_aa: CASSTGGGSNQPQHF; cdr3_nt: TGTGCCAGTAGTACCGGGGGAGGTAGCAATCAGCCCCAGCATTTT
clone_size: .; d_call: .; v_call: TRBV28; j_call: TRBJ1-5; cdr3_aa: CASSSRGQPQHF; cdr3_nt: TGTGCCAGCAGTTCCCGGGGTCAGCCCCAGCATTTT
clone_size: few; d_call: TRBD2; v_call: TRBV2; j_call: TRBJ2-5; cdr3_aa: CASSERGTREETQYF; cdr3_nt: TGTGCCAGCAGTGAACGTGGGACTAGGGAAGAGACCCAGTACTTC
clone_size: .; d_call: TRBD1; v_call: TRBV7-9; j_call: TRBJ1-5; cdr3_aa: CASSWGQGPNQPQHF; cdr3_nt: TGTGCCAGCAGCTGGGGACAGGGCCCCAATCAGCCCCAGCATTTT
clone_size: .; d_call: .; v_call: TRBV7-2; j_call: TRBJ2-7; cdr3_aa: CASSAYYDEQYF; cdr3_nt: TGTGCCAGCAGCGCATACTACGACGAGCAGTACTTC
clone_size: .; d_call: .; v_call: TRBV6-5; j_call: TRBJ1-2; cdr3_aa: CASSRPGVNYGYTF; cdr3_nt: TGTGCCAGCAGTCGACCGGGAGTAAACTATGGCTACACCTTC
clone_size: .; d_call: TRBD2; v_call: TRBV5-4; j_call: TRBJ2-1; cdr3_aa: CASSLGASGYYNEQFF; cdr3_nt: TGTGCCAGCAGCTTGGGTGCTAGCGGATACTACAATGAGCAGTTCTTC
clone_size: .; d_call: TRBD2; v_call: TRBV5-1; j_call: TRBJ2-1; cdr3_aa: CASSFDGTSGSPYNEQFF; cdr3_nt: TGCGCCAGCAGCTTCGACGGGACTAGCGGGAGCCCCTACAATGAGCAGTTCTTC
clone_size: .; d_call: .; v_call: TRBV11-2; j_call: TRBJ2-7; cdr3_aa: CASSLNLSSYEQYF; cdr3_nt: TGTGCCAGCAGCTTAAATTTGAGCTCCTACGAGCAGTACTTC
clone_size: once; d_call: TRBD1; v_call: TRBV4-2; j_call: TRBJ1-5; cdr3_aa: CASGSGTGVFQPQHF; cdr3_nt: TGTGCCAGCGGTTCCGGGACAGGGGTCTTTCAGCCCCAGCATTTT
clone_size: .; d_call: .; v_call: TRBV2; j_call: TRBJ2-3; cdr3_aa: CASRGVKSSTDTQYF; cdr3_nt: TGTGCCAGCAGAGGAGTAAAATCTAGCACAGATACGCAGTATTTT
clone_size: .; d_call: .; v_call: TRBV5-1; j_call: TRBJ2-2; cdr3_aa: CASSLMTTNTGELFF; cdr3_nt: TGCGCCAGCAGCTTGATGACTACCAACACCGGGGAGCTGTTTTTT
clone_size: .; d_call: .; v_call: TRBV6-2/TRBV6-3; j_call: TRBJ2-2; cdr3_aa: CASSYPRTGAGELFF; cdr3_nt: TGTGCCAGCAGTTATCCGAGGACCGGGGCCGGGGAGCTGTTTTTT
clone_size: .; d_call: .; v_call: TRBV28; j_call: TRBJ1-4; cdr3_aa: CASSLPTANEKLFF; cdr3_nt: TGTGCCAGCAGTTTACCTACAGCAAATGAAAAACTGTTTTTT
clone_size: .; d_call: TRBD2; v_call: TRBV19; j_call: TRBJ2-1; cdr3_aa: CASSIRLAGQSSYNEQFF; cdr3_nt: TGTGCCAGTAGTATACGGCTAGCGGGCCAGAGCTCCTACAATGAGCAGTTCTTC
clone_size: .; d_call: TRBD2; v_call: TRBV7-3; j_call: TRBJ2-3; cdr3_aa: CASSLGTSWTTDTQYF; cdr3_nt: TGTGCCAGCAGCTTAGGGACTAGCTGGACCACAGATACGCAGTATTTT
clone_size: .; d_call: TRBD1; v_call: TRBV27; j_call: TRBJ1-6; cdr3_aa: CASSLSRGLSPLHF; cdr3_nt: TGTGCCAGCAGCCTCAGCAGGGGGCTATCACCCCTCCACTTT
clone_size: .; d_call: TRBD1; v_call: TRBV27; j_call: TRBJ1-5; cdr3_aa: CASSLDRAQPQHF; cdr3_nt: TGTGCCAGCAGTTTAGACAGGGCTCAGCCCCAGCATTTT
clone_size: .; d_call: TRBD1; v_call: TRBV5-6; j_call: TRBJ1-2; cdr3_aa: CASSFGTESYGYTF; cdr3_nt: TGTGCCAGCAGCTTCGGGACAGAGAGCTATGGCTACACCTTC
clone_size: .; d_call: .; v_call: TRBV5-1; j_call: TRBJ2-2; cdr3_aa: CASNPGTSTGELFF; cdr3_nt: TGCGCCAGCAACCCCGGGACTTCAACCGGGGAGCTGTTTTTT
clone_size: few; d_call: TRBD1; v_call: TRBV28; j_call: TRBJ1-2; cdr3_aa: CASSSGQYGYTF; cdr3_nt: TGTGCCAGCAGTTCGGGACAGTATGGCTACACCTTC
clone_size: .; d_call: TRBD2; v_call: TRBV19; j_call: TRBJ2-3; cdr3_aa: CASKIPKRGDGDTQYF; cdr3_nt: TGTGCCAGTAAAATCCCGAAGCGGGGAGATGGAGATACGCAGTATTTT
clone_size: .; d_call: .; v_call: TRBV4-3; j_call: TRBJ1-2; cdr3_aa: CASSRGQNGYTF; cdr3_nt: TGCGCCAGCAGCCGAGGACAGAATGGCTACACCTTC
clone_size: .; d_call: .; v_call: TRBV5-6; j_call: TRBJ1-2; cdr3_aa: CASREGSYGYTF; cdr3_nt: TGTGCCAGCAGGGAGGGGAGCTATGGCTACACCTTC
clone_size: .; d_call: TRBD2; v_call: TRBV11-2; j_call: TRBJ2-2; cdr3_aa: CASSSSHSGSTGELFF; cdr3_nt: TGTGCCAGCAGCTCAAGTCATAGCGGGAGCACCGGGGAGCTGTTTTTT
clone_size: .; d_call: TRBD1; v_call: TRBV6-5; j_call: TRBJ2-7; cdr3_aa: CASSRQGYDYEQYF; cdr3_nt: TGTGCCAGCAGCCGACAGGGTTATGACTACGAGCAGTACTTC
clone_size: .; d_call: .; v_call: TRBV21-1; j_call: TRBJ2-5; cdr3_aa: CASSPRHRGPQETQYF; cdr3_nt: TGTGCCAGCAGCCCCCGACACAGGGGGCCCCAAGAGACCCAGTACTTC
clone_size: .; d_call: .; v_call: TRBV27; j_call: TRBJ2-2; cdr3_aa: CASSPLTNTGELFF; cdr3_nt: TGTGCCAGCAGTCCCCTAACGAACACCGGGGAGCTGTTTTTT
clone_size: once; d_call: .; v_call: TRBV12-3/TRBV12-4; j_call: TRBJ1-6; cdr3_aa: CASSIGSGTPLHF; cdr3_nt: TGCGCCAGCAGTATAGGCTCGGGGACACCCCTCCACTTT
clone_size: few; d_call: TRBD1; v_call: TRBV6-5; j_call: TRBJ2-3; cdr3_aa: CASNTYRGSTDTQYF; cdr3_nt: TGTGCCAGCAATACTTACAGGGGGAGCACAGATACGCAGTATTTT
clone_size: .; d_call: .; v_call: TRBV28; j_call: TRBJ1-6; cdr3_aa: CASSPTGLSYNSPLHF; cdr3_nt: TGTGCCAGCAGTCCTACAGGCCTCTCCTATAATTCACCCCTCCACTTT
clone_size: .; d_call: .; v_call: TRBV7-9; j_call: TRBJ2-2; cdr3_aa: CASRQAGAAGELFF; cdr3_nt: TGTGCCAGCAGGCAAGCAGGGGCAGCCGGGGAGCTGTTTTTT
clone_size: .; d_call: TRBD1; v_call: TRBV6-6; j_call: TRBJ2-4; cdr3_aa: CASSFTGGPNIQYF; cdr3_nt: TGTGCCAGCAGTTTTACAGGGGGTCCGAACATTCAGTACTTC
clone_size: .; d_call: TRBD2; v_call: TRBV2; j_call: TRBJ2-7; cdr3_aa: CASLSAGASYEQYF; cdr3_nt: TGTGCCAGCCTATCAGCGGGAGCATCCTACGAGCAGTACTTC
clone_size: .; d_call: .; v_call: TRBV19; j_call: TRBJ1-1; cdr3_aa: CASNNRGDTEAFF; cdr3_nt: TGTGCCAGTAATAACCGGGGAGACACTGAAGCTTTCTTT
clone_size: .; d_call: TRBD2; v_call: TRBV7-2; j_call: TRBJ2-3; cdr3_aa: CASSFLAGNSDTQYF; cdr3_nt: TGTGCCAGCAGCTTCTTAGCGGGGAACTCAGATACGCAGTATTTT
clone_size: .; d_call: TRBD1; v_call: TRBV15; j_call: TRBJ2-1; cdr3_aa: CATSRGGQPSREQFF; cdr3_nt: TGTGCCACCAGCAGAGGGGGACAGCCCTCACGAGAGCAGTTCTTC
clone_size: .; d_call: .; v_call: TRBV15; j_call: TRBJ1-1; cdr3_aa: CATSRVDFRNTEAFF; cdr3_nt: TGTGCCACCAGCAGAGTGGACTTTAGGAACACTGAAGCTTTCTTT
clone_size: .; d_call: .; v_call: TRBV5-4; j_call: TRBJ2-3; cdr3_aa: CASSPGTRASTDTQYF; cdr3_nt: TGTGCCAGCAGCCCCGGGACACGTGCTAGCACAGATACGCAGTATTTT
clone_size: .; d_call: .; v_call: TRBV6-5; j_call: TRBJ1-2; cdr3_aa: CASSYQGNYGYTF; cdr3_nt: TGTGCCAGCAGTTACCAGGGAAACTATGGCTACACCTTC
clone_size: .; d_call: TRBD2; v_call: TRBV5-1; j_call: TRBJ2-3; cdr3_aa: CASSPGLADSTDTQYF; cdr3_nt: TGCGCCAGCAGCCCCGGACTAGCGGACAGCACAGATACGCAGTATTTT
clone_size: .; d_call: .; v_call: TRBV5-5; j_call: TRBJ2-6; cdr3_aa: CASSTDSSGANVLTF; cdr3_nt: TGTGCCAGCAGCACGGACAGCTCTGGGGCCAACGTCCTGACTTTC
clone_size: .; d_call: .; v_call: TRBV9; j_call: TRBJ1-6; cdr3_aa: CASSVAPVSNSPLHF; cdr3_nt: TGTGCCAGCAGCGTAGCCCCAGTATCCAATTCACCCCTCCACTTT
clone_size: .; d_call: TRBD1; v_call: TRBV6-5; j_call: TRBJ2-7; cdr3_aa: CASTAGQGLYEQYF; cdr3_nt: TGTGCCAGCACCGCCGGACAGGGGTTATACGAGCAGTACTTC
clone_size: .; d_call: TRBD2; v_call: TRBV4-3; j_call: TRBJ2-5; cdr3_aa: CASSQDIAGGPLVETQYF; cdr3_nt: TGCGCCAGCAGCCAAGATATAGCGGGAGGGCCGCTCGTTGAGACCCAGTACTTC
clone_size: .; d_call: TRBD1; v_call: TRBV9; j_call: TRBJ2-7; cdr3_aa: CASSESGQGVEQYF; cdr3_nt: TGTGCCAGCAGCGAATCGGGACAGGGCGTCGAGCAGTACTTC
clone_size: .; d_call: TRBD2; v_call: TRBV7-2; j_call: TRBJ2-1; cdr3_aa: CASSPPGLAYFNEQFF; cdr3_nt: TGTGCCAGCAGCCCCCCGGGACTAGCCTATTTTAATGAGCAGTTCTTC
clone_size: .; d_call: .; v_call: TRBV19; j_call: TRBJ1-1; cdr3_aa: CASHSLIRGAHTEAFF; cdr3_nt: TGTGCCAGCCATTCGCTCATCCGGGGGGCGCACACTGAAGCTTTCTTT
clone_size: .; d_call: TRBD1; v_call: TRBV6-2/TRBV6-3; j_call: TRBJ2-2; cdr3_aa: CASSYKGQGPGELFF; cdr3_nt: TGTGCCAGCAGTTACAAGGGACAGGGGCCTGGGGAGCTGTTTTTT
clone_size: .; d_call: TRBD1; v_call: TRBV6-5; j_call: TRBJ2-1; cdr3_aa: CASSLRTGLYNEQFF; cdr3_nt: TGTGCCAGCAGTCTCCGGACAGGCCTCTACAATGAGCAGTTCTTC
clone_size: .; d_call: .; v_call: TRBV7-9; j_call: TRBJ2-3; cdr3_aa: CASSWWVGAGLADTQYF; cdr3_nt: TGTGCCAGCAGCTGGTGGGTTGGGGCAGGGTTGGCAGATACGCAGTATTTT
clone_size: .; d_call: TRBD2; v_call: TRBV4-2; j_call: TRBJ2-7; cdr3_aa: CASSQPLAGIYEQYF; cdr3_nt: TGTGCCAGCAGCCAACCCCTAGCGGGGATCTACGAGCAGTACTTC
clone_size: once; d_call: .; v_call: TRBV7-8; j_call: TRBJ1-1; cdr3_aa: CASSQKGGMNTEAFF; cdr3_nt: TGTGCCAGCAGCCAAAAGGGAGGCATGAACACTGAAGCTTTCTTT